The text below deals with one T cell receptor (beta chain). Its antigen is undetermined. Measured with immunoSEQ multiplex PCR; TCRdb has only the in-frame clones, and not every one. The repertoire holds some 95,000 clones, 80% to 90% seen once, with roughly 6.3% in the top ten. This record comes from a study of T cell responses to AZD1222 COVID-19 vaccine. General observations from the study: Clonal diversity was possibly underestimated, and white British individuals and females predominated among donors. Without day 14 samples, only post-peak T cell repertoires were studied.

The CDR3 consists of 15 residues. Germline CDR1 reads SGHTS; CDR2 reads YDEGEE. With 0 bases removed from V and 4 bases from J, the gap between germline ends came to 13 bases. The sequencing here drew on peripheral blood, taken on day 0 of AZD1222 vaccination. J is TRBJ1-1 and V is TRBV5-8, with D perhaps TRBD1 (6 bases). The sequence came from an adult in good health. The CDR3 sequence: CASSLGSGEGTEAFF. CDR3 DNA sequence: TGTGCCAGCAGCTTGGGATCAGGGGAAGGCACTGAAGCTTTCTTT.